This T cell receptor (beta chain) is from a study of blood T cell repertoires in COVID-19. Across the study: In each case, the material was cDNA or gDNA derived from T cells, B-cell-depleted T cells, or PBMCs.

Trimming stripped 3 bases from V and 0 bases from J, with 9 bases between. The CDR3 spans 14 residues. The germline V gene encodes CDR1 ENHRY and CDR2 SYGVKD. Using immunoSEQ multiplex PCR, the repertoire was profiled, and TCRdb retains in-frame clones only, with some absent. The sample carries roughly 150,000 clones, 75% to 85% recorded once. The V and J genes are TRBV10-3 and TRBJ2-7; a possible D gene is TRBD1 (5 bases). Specimen: peripheral blood. This TCR derives from a woman aged 45-59 years in a cohort sampled during active or convalescent COVID-19. CDR3 amino acids: CAISDTGASYEQYF. CDR3 coding DNA: TGTGCCATCAGTGACACAGGAGCCTCCTACGAGCAGTACTTC.